This passage covers 3 T cell receptor beta chains from one sample sequenced in a study of T cell responses to AZD1222 COVID-19 vaccine. The method was immunoSEQ multiplex PCR; TCRdb's version includes in-frame clones alone and lacks a portion of them. This repertoire shows 140,000 to 150,000 clones, 75% to 85% found once; its top ten account for around 4.1%. The sample consisted of peripheral blood, taken on day 0 of MenACWY control vaccination. The receptors originated from an adult in good health.

The V gene is TRBV6-7, the J gene TRBJ2-2, with D possibly being TRBD1 or TRBD2 (6 bases each). TRBV6-7 has ORF status, its function being uncertain. V was shortened by 7 bases and J by 6 bases, with 18 bases between the two germline ends. The CDR3 has 15 residues. CDR3 nucleotide sequence: TGTGCCAGCACCCTCCTCGGGGGCCCCCCCGGGGAGCTGTTTTTT. Translation: CASTLLGGPPGELFF.

The chain couples TRBV7-2 to TRBJ1-1; possible D gene TRBD1, 5 bases. Germline V gene data show CDR1 as SGHTA and CDR2 as FQGNSA. V lost 3 bases and J lost 8, with 13 bases in between. The CDR3 loop spans 13 amino acids. The DNA of the CDR3 is TGTGCCAGCAGCTTCGTGAAGGGGATGGAAGCTTTCTTT. Amino acids: CASSFVKGMEAFF.

The V gene is TRBV29-1, the J gene TRBJ2-5; 9 bases fit TRBD1. Germline V lookup: CDR1 SQVTM, CDR2 ANQGSEA. V lost 5 bases and J lost 4; bases outside the gene matches: 23. The CDR3 consists of 19 residues. This chain's CDR3 is CSVITETGGLIAPPETQYF. CDR3 sequence (DNA): TGCAGCGTTATAACCGAGACAGGGGGACTAATTGCGCCCCCAGAGACCCAGTACTTC.